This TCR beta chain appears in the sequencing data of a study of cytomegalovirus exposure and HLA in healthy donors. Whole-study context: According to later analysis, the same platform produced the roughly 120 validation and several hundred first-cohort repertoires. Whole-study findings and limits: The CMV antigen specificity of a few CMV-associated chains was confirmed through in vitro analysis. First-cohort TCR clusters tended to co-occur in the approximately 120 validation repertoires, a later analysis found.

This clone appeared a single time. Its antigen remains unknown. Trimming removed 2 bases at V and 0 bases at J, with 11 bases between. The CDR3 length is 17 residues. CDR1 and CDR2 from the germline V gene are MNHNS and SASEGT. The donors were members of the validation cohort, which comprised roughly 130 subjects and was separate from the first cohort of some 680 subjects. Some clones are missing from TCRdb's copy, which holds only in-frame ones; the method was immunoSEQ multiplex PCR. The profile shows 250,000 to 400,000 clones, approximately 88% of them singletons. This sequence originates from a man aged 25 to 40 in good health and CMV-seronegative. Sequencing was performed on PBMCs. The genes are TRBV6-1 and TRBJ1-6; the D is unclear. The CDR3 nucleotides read TGTGCCAGCAGTGAATTCGTCCCGAGCTCCTATAATTCACCCCTCCACTTT. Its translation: CASSEFVPSSYNSPLHF.